This T cell receptor beta chain derives from a study of shared T cell receptors in the human thymus. Deletions cut 7 bases from V and 3 bases from J, with 12 bases between. Germline-derived CDR1 and CDR2 are ENHRY and SYGVKD. CDR3 length equals 13 residues. This clone was found once. The assay was immunoSEQ multiplex PCR, and TCRdb's table has in-frame clones only and misses some. The sample lists hundreds of thousands of clones; more than 75% were seen once. These data are also associated with another study on human thymus T cells.

Sample: thymocytes. This sequence joins TRBV10-3 and TRBJ1-2; the D gene is possibly TRBD1 (5 bases). This clonotype originated in a boy in the first two years of life with a congenital heart defect. This chain's CDR3 is CAIMAGSHYGYTF. As DNA, the CDR3 is TGTGCCATCATGGCAGGGTCCCACTATGGCTACACCTTC.